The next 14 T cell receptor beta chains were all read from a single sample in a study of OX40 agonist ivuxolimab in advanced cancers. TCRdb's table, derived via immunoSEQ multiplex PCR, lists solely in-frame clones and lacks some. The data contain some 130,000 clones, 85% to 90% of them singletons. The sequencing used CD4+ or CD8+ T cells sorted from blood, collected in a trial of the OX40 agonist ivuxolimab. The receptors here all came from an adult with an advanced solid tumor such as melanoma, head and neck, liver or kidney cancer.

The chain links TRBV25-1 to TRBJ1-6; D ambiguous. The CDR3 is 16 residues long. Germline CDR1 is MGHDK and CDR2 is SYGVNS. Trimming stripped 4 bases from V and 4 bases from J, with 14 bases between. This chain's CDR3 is CASSGRADVYNSPLHF. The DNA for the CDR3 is TGTGCCAGCAGTGGTCGGGCGGACGTTTATAATTCACCCCTCCACTTT.

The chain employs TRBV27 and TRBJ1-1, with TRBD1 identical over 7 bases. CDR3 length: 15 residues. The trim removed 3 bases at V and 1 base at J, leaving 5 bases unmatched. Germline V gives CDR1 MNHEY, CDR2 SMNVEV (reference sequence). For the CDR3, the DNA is TGTGCCAGCAGTTTCGAGACAGGGAGGAACACTGAAGCTTTCTTT. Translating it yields CASSFETGRNTEAFF.

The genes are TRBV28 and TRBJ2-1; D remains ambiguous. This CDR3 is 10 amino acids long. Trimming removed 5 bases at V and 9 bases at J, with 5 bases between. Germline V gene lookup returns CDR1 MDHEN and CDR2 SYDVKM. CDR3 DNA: TGTGCCAGCAGTCATAGTGAGCAGTTCTTC. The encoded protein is CASSHSEQFF.

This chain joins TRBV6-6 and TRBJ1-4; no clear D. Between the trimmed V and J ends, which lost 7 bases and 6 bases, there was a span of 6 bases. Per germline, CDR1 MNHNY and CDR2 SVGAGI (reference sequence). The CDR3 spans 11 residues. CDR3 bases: TGTGCCAGCAAATTCGATGAAAAACTGTTTTTT. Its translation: CASKFDEKLFF.

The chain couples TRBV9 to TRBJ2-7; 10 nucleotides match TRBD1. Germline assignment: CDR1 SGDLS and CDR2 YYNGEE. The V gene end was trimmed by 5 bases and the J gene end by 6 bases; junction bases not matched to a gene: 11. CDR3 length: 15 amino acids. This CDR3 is CASSSRDRGSREQYF. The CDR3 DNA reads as TGTGCCAGCAGTTCCCGGGACAGGGGCTCCCGCGAGCAGTACTTC.

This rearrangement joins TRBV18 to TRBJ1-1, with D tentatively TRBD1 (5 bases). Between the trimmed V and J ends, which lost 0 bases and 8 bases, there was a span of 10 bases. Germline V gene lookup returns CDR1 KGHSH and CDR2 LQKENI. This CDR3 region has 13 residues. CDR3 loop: CASSPPGQEEAFF. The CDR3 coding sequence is TGTGCCAGCTCACCACCGGGGCAGGAAGAAGCTTTCTTT. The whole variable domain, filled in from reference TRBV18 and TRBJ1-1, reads NAGVMQNPRHLVRRRGQEARLRCSPMKGHSHVYWYRQLPEEGLKFMVYLQKENIIDESGMPKERFSAEFPKEGPSILRIQQVVRGDSAAYFCASSPPGQEEAFFGQGTRLTVV.

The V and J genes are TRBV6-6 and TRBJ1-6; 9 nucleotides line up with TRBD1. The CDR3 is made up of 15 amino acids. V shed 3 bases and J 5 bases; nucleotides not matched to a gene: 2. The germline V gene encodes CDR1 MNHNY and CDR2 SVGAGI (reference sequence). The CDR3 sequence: CASSYRQGDNSPLHF. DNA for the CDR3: TGTGCCAGCAGTTATAGACAGGGGGATAATTCACCCCTCCACTTT.

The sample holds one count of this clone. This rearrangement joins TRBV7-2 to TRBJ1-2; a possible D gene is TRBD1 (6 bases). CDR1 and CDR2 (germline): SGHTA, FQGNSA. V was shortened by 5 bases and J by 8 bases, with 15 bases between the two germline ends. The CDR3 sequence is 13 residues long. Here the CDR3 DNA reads TGTGCCAGCAGCCGCCATGCAGGGGAAGGCTACACCTTC. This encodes CASSRHAGEGYTF.

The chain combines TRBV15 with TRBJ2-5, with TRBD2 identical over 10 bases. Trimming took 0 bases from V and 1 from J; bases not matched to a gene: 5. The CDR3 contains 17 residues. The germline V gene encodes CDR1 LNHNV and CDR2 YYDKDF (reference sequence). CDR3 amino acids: CATSRDRVAGGQETQYF. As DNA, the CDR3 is TGTGCCACCAGCAGAGATCGGGTAGCGGGGGGCCAAGAGACCCAGTACTTC.

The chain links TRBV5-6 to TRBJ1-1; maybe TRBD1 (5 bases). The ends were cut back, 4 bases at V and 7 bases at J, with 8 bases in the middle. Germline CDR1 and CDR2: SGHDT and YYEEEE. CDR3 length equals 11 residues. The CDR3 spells CASSRTGEAFF. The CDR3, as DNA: TGTGCCAGCAGCAGAACAGGTGAAGCTTTCTTT.

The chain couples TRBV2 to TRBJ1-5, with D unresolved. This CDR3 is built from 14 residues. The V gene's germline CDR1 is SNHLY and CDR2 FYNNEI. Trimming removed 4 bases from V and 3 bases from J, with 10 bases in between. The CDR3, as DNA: TGTGCCAGCAGTGGTGAGACATTCAATCAGCCCCAGCATTTT. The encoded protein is CASSGETFNQPQHF.

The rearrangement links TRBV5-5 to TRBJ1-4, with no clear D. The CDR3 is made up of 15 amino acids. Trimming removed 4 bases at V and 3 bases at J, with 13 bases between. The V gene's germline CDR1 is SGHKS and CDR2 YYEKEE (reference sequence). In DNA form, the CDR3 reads TGTGCCAGCAGCGGCTTGGAGGCTGCTAATGAAAAACTGTTTTTT. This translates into CASSGLEAANEKLFF.

This chain's CDR3 is CASSSRHRDSYTTNEKLFF. In nucleotides, the CDR3 is TGTGCCAGCAGCTCACGACACCGGGACAGTTATACAACTAATGAAAAACTGTTTTTT. V gene TRBV11-3 combines with J gene TRBJ1-4, with TRBD1 matching 7 bases. The CDR3 length is 19 residues. Germline V gives CDR1 SGHNT, CDR2 YENEEA. The trim removed 4 bases at V and 0 bases at J, leaving 14 bases unmatched. Based on the CDR3 plus reference TRBV11-3 and TRBJ1-4, the full variable domain is EAGVVQSPRYKIIEKKQPVAFWCNPISGHNTLYWYLQNLGQGPELLIRYENEEAVDDSQLPKDRFSAERLKGVDSTLKIQPAELGDSAVYLCASSSRHRDSYTTNEKLFFGSGTQLSVL.

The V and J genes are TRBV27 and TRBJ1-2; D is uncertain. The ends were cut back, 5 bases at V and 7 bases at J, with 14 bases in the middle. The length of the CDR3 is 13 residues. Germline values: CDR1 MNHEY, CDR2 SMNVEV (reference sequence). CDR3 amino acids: CASSREGLLGYTF. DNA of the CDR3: TGTGCCAGCAGTCGGGAGGGATTACTTGGCTACACCTTC.